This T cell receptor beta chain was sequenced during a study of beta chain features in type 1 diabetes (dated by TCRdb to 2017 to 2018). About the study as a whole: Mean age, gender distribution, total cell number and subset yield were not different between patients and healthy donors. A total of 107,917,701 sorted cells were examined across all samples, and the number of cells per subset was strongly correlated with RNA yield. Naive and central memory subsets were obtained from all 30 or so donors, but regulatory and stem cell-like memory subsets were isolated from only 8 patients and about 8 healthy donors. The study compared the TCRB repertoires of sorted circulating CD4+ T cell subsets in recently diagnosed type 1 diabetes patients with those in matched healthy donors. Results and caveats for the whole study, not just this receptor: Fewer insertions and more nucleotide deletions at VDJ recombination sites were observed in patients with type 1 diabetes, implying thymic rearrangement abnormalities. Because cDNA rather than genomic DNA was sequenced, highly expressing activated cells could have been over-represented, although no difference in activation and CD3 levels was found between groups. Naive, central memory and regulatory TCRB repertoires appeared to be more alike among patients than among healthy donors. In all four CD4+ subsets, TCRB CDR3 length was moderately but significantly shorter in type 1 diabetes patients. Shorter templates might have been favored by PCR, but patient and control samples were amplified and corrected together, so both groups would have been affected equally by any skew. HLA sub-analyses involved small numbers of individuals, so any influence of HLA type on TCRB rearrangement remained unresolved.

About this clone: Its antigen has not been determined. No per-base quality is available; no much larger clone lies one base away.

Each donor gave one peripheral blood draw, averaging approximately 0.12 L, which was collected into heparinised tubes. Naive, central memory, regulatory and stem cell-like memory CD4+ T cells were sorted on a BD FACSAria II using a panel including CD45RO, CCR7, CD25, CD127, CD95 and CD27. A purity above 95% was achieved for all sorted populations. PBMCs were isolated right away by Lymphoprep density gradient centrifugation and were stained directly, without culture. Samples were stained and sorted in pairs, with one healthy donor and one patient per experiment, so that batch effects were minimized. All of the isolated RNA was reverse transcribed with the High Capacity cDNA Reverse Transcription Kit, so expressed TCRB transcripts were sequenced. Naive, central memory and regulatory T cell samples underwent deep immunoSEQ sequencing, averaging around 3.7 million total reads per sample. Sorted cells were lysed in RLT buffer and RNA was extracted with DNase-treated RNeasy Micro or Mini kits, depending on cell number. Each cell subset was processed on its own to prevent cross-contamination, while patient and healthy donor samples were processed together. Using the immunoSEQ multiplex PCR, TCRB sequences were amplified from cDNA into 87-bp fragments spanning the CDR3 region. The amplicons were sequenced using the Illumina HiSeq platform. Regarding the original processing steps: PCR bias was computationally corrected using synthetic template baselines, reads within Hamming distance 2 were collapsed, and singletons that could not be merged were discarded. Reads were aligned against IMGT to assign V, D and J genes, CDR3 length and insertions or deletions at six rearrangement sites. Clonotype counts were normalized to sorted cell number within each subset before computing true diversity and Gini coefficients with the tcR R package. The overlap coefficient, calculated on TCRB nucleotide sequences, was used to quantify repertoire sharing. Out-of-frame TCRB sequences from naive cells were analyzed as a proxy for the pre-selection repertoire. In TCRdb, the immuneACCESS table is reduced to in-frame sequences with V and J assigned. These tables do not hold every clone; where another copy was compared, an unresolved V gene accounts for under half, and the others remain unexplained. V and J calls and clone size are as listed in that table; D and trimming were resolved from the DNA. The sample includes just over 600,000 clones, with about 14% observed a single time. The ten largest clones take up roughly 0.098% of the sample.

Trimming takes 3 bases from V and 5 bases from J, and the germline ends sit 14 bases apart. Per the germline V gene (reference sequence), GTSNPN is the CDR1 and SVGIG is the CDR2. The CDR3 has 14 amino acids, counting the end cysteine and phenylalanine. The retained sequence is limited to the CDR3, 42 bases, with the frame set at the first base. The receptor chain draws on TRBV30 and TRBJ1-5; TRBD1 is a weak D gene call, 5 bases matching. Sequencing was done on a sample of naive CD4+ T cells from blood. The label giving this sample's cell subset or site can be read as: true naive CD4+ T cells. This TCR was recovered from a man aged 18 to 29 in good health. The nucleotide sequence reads TGTGCCTGGAGCCCACCTAAGGGGTATCAGCCCCAGCATTTT. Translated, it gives CAWSPPKGYQPQHF.